The rows below give T cell receptor beta chains drawn from one sample of a study of blood T cell repertoires in COVID-19. Clones were sequenced by immunoSEQ multiplex PCR, and TCRdb holds only the in-frame ones, with some missing. This sample has a few hundred thousand clones, with 87% found just once. The sample comprised peripheral blood. These receptors all stem from a man between 18 and 29 years old with active or convalescent COVID-19. The CDR3 runs from the conserved cysteine through the conserved F or W. D genes are given only for firm matches. Expanded clones get a size class; other rows say once, few or many, or leave the size out.

d_gene | abundance | j_gene | v_gene | len | CDR3nt | CDR3aa
- | - | TRBJ1-5 | TRBV19 | 13 | TGTGCCAGTAGTGTACAGGGCTATCAGCCCCAGCATTTT | CASSVQGYQPQHF
- | once | TRBJ2-7 | TRBV5-4 | 15 | TGTGCCAGCACCCTGCAAGGGGGTGGGTCCTACGAGCAGTACTTC | CASTLQGGGSYEQYF
- | - | TRBJ2-7 | TRBV5-5 | 14 | TGTGCCAGCAGCCTCCCGGGGGTCGGGTACGAGCAGTACTTC | CASSLPGVGYEQYF
- | - | TRBJ2-2 | TRBV10-2 | 11 | TGCGCCAGCAAGGGGGCCGGGGAGCTGTTTTTT | CASKGAGELFF
TRBD2 | - | TRBJ2-2 | TRBV9 | 18 | TGTGCCAGCAGCGTAGCTGGGACTAGCGGGAGGGACACCGGGGAGCTGTTTTTT | CASSVAGTSGRDTGELFF
TRBD2 | - | TRBJ2-7 | TRBV2 | 16 | TGTGCCAGCAGTGAAAAGTCTAGCGGGACCGCCTACGAGCAGTACTTC | CASSEKSSGTAYEQYF
TRBD2 | - | TRBJ2-1 | TRBV3-1/TRBV3-2 | 15 | TGTGCCAGCAGCCAAGGGACTAGGCCCCTGGGTGAGCAGTTCTTC | CASSQGTRPLGEQFF
- | - | TRBJ2-7 | TRBV7-2 | 13 | TGTGCCAGCAGCAGACAGCAACGATACGAGCAGTACTTC | CASSRQQRYEQYF
- | - | TRBJ2-2 | TRBV6-6 | 16 | TGTGCCAGCAGTTTCGGGGCGGACAGGAACACCGGGGAGCTGTTTTTT | CASSFGADRNTGELFF
- | - | TRBJ1-2 | TRBV7-8 | 14 | TGTGCCAGCAGCTTAGGCCAGGGAAGCTATGGCTACACCTTC | CASSLGQGSYGYTF
- | - | TRBJ2-5 | TRBV5-1 | 14 | TGCGCCAGCAGCGTCCGAGCCGTCCAAGAGACCCAGTACTTC | CASSVRAVQETQYF
TRBD2 | - | TRBJ2-2 | TRBV7-9 | 16 | TGTGCCAGCAGCTCCAGACTAGCGAGCGCCACCGGGGAGCTGTTTTTT | CASSSRLASATGELFF
TRBD1 | once | TRBJ1-1 | TRBV6-5 | 15 | TGTGCCAGCAGTCGCGCGGGACAGGCAAGGACTGAAGCTTTCTTT | CASSRAGQARTEAFF
- | - | TRBJ1-1 | TRBV6-5 | 15 | TGTGCCAGCAGTTACTCTGGGGGGGAGGGCACTGAAGCTTTCTTT | CASSYSGGEGTEAFF
TRBD1 | - | TRBJ1-1 | TRBV7-2 | 13 | TGTGCCAGCAGCTTATCCAGGGGGACTGAAGCTTTCTTT | CASSLSRGTEAFF
TRBD1 | few | TRBJ2-7 | TRBV10-3 | 16 | TGTGCCATCAGTCGGAGCCCGACAGGGGTAACCTACGAGCAGTACTTC | CAISRSPTGVTYEQYF
- | - | TRBJ2-3 | TRBV19 | 15 | TGTGCCAGTAGCCTCGGAGAGAGTAGCACAGATACGCAGTATTTT | CASSLGESSTDTQYF
- | - | TRBJ2-5 | TRBV7-9 | 14 | TGTGCCAGCAGCTTATTCGCAGGGTCGGAGACCCAGTACTTC | CASSLFAGSETQYF
TRBD2 | - | TRBJ2-3 | TRBV12-3/TRBV12-4 | 13 | TGTGCCAGCAGTACGCGGGAGACGGATACGCAGTATTTT | CASSTRETDTQYF
- | - | TRBJ1-1 | TRBV5-1 | 14 | TGCGCCAGCAGCTTGTTGAACGGGAACACTGAAGCTTTCTTT | CASSLLNGNTEAFF
- | - | TRBJ1-2 | TRBV19 | 15 | TGTGCCAGTATACCCGGACACAGCCTCAACTATGGCTACACCTTC | CASIPGHSLNYGYTF
TRBD2 | once | TRBJ2-1 | TRBV9 | 16 | TGTGCCAGCAGCCCAGCTAGCGGGAATTCCTACAATGAGCAGTTCTTC | CASSPASGNSYNEQFF
- | - | TRBJ1-2 | TRBV28 | 14 | TGTGCCAGCAGCTTACGGACGGGAAGGTATGGCTACACCTTC | CASSLRTGRYGYTF
TRBD1 | - | TRBJ1-3 | TRBV7-9 | 16 | TGTGCCAGCAGCCCTCGGGACAGGGGCTCTGGAAACACCATATATTTT | CASSPRDRGSGNTIYF
TRBD1 | - | TRBJ2-7 | TRBV14 | 14 | TGTGCCAGCAGCGTATCCGGGACAGATTACGAGCAGTACTTC | CASSVSGTDYEQYF
TRBD1 | once | TRBJ1-6 | TRBV3-1/TRBV3-2 | 15 | TGTGCCAGCAGCGCCCGACAGGGTCCCAATTCACCCCTCCACTTT | CASSARQGPNSPLHF
TRBD1 | - | TRBJ2-7 | TRBV11-2 | 19 | TGTGCCAGCAGCTTAGATGGGAGATATTCGGGACAGGGGGCCGGGGAGCAGTACTTC | CASSLDGRYSGQGAGEQYF
- | few | TRBJ2-1 | TRBV27 | 13 | TGTGCCAGCAGTTTATCTGCCAGGAATGAGCAGTTCTTC | CASSLSARNEQFF
TRBD1 | - | TRBJ2-7 | TRBV5-1 | 16 | TGCGCCAGCAGCTTGCGCCGGGGACAGAGTACCTACGAGCAGTACTTC | CASSLRRGQSTYEQYF
- | - | TRBJ2-1 | TRBV4-1 | 13 | TGCGCCAGCAGCCAAGTAACAGGCAATGAGCAGTTCTTC | CASSQVTGNEQFF
- | - | TRBJ1-2 | TRBV9 | 15 | TGTGCCAGCAGCGTAGAGGGGGAAGGAATCTATGGCTACACCTTC | CASSVEGEGIYGYTF
TRBD1 | - | TRBJ2-7 | TRBV9 | 12 | TGTGCCAGCAGCGCTCGACAGGGATTGCAGTACTTC | CASSARQGLQYF
- | - | TRBJ2-3 | TRBV5-1 | 14 | TGCGCCAGCAGCTTGGAGCCTACCGGAGATACGCAGTATTTT | CASSLEPTGDTQYF
- | few | TRBJ2-1 | TRBV7-9 | 12 | TGTGCCAGCAGCTCAACCTACAATGAGCAGTTCTTC | CASSSTYNEQFF
TRBD2 | - | TRBJ2-1 | TRBV6-2/TRBV6-3 | 17 | TGTGCCAGCAGTTACTCGGTGGTAGCGGGTGACTACAATGGGCAGTTCTTC | CASSYSVVAGDYNGQFF
- | - | TRBJ1-6 | TRBV6-5 | 15 | TGTGCCAGCAGTTATTTGGGCCCGAATAATTCACCCCTCCACTTT | CASSYLGPNNSPLHF
- | - | TRBJ1-5 | TRBV4-1 | 16 | TGCGCCAGCAGCCAAGTCGGCGGACAGTTCAATCAGCCCCAGCATTTT | CASSQVGGQFNQPQHF
- | - | TRBJ2-1 | TRBV18 | 16 | TGTGCCAGCTCACCAAACGGGGGAACTTCCCACAATGAGCAGTTCTTC | CASSPNGGTSHNEQFF
- | - | TRBJ2-1 | TRBV7-2 | 15 | TGTGCCAGCAGCATAATCCGTGGAGGGATCAATGAGCAGTTCTTC | CASSIIRGGINEQFF
- | - | TRBJ1-1 | TRBV6-6 | 15 | TGTGCCAGCAGTTCTAGTAAACGGGGAACCACTGAAGCTTTCTTT | CASSSSKRGTTEAFF
TRBD1 | - | TRBJ2-7 | TRBV28 | 12 | TGTGCCAGTATGGGGACAGCATACGAGCAGTACTTC | CASMGTAYEQYF
TRBD2 | - | TRBJ2-2 | TRBV6-5 | 16 | TGTGCCAGCAGTTACTCGACTAGCCGGGGCACCGGGGAGCTGTTTTTT | CASSYSTSRGTGELFF
TRBD1 | - | TRBJ2-6 | TRBV28 | 17 | TGTGCCAGCAGATCCGCGGACAGGGAGACTGGGGCCAACGTCCTGACTTTC | CASRSADRETGANVLTF
TRBD2 | - | TRBJ2-2 | TRBV19 | 15 | TGTGCCAGTAGTATCCGGGAGGCGAACACCGGGGAGCTGTTTTTT | CASSIREANTGELFF
- | - | TRBJ1-2 | TRBV7-9 | 12 | TGTGCCAGCAGCCGACAGGCCTATGGCTACACCTTC | CASSRQAYGYTF
TRBD2 | - | TRBJ2-5 | TRBV19 | 14 | TGTGCCAGTAGTAAGGGACTAGGGGGGGAGACCCAGTACTTC | CASSKGLGGETQYF
- | - | TRBJ1-2 | TRBV5-1 | 12 | TGCGCCAGCAGCCCTGCCGGGTCTGGCTACACCTTC | CASSPAGSGYTF
TRBD2 | - | TRBJ2-5 | TRBV7-6 | 15 | TGTGCCAGCAGAACACTAGCGGGCCTACAAGAGACCCAGTACTTC | CASRTLAGLQETQYF